This is a list of T cell receptor beta chains from one sample in a study of PD-1 blockade in classical Hodgkin lymphoma. Clones were read by immunoSEQ multiplex PCR, and TCRdb kept only the in-frame ones, dropping some. This sample has around 50,000 clones; about 80% occur once, and the top ten carry approximately 12%. Specimen: peripheral blood mononuclear cells (PBMCs), collected before the fourth cycle of nivolumab. The receptors were gathered from a human donor with classical Hodgkin lymphoma. Both conserved end residues are part of each CDR3. D genes are given only for firm matches. Size is omitted from some rows. Given values are once, few, many or a class for expanded clones.

-,TRBD2,TRBJ2-7,TRBV29-1,TGCAGCGTTCAGCGGGGCTACGAGCAGTACTTC,CSVQRGYEQYF
-,-,TRBJ1-5,TRBV6-6,TGTGCCAGCAGTTACTCTAGGGGGGCTCAGCCCCAGCATTTT,CASSYSRGAQPQHF
few,TRBD1,TRBJ2-7,TRBV29-1,TGCAGCGTCGGACAGGGGGAGGGTTACGAGCAGTACTTC,CSVGQGEGYEQYF
-,TRBD1,TRBJ2-7,TRBV6-1,TGTGCCAGCAGTGAAGGGGGACAGGGGGTTTTCTACGAGCAGTACTTC,CASSEGGQGVFYEQYF
few,TRBD1,TRBJ2-3,TRBV15,TGTGCCACCAGCGGGGGACAGGTATCGAATACGCAGTATTTT,CATSGGQVSNTQYF
-,-,TRBJ2-7,TRBV6-1,TGTGCCAGCAATCGGGGCGGGCCCTACGAGCAGTACTTC,CASNRGGPYEQYF
-,-,TRBJ2-2,TRBV19,TGTGCCAGTAAGAGCCAAGCCGCTACCGGGGAGCTGTTTTTT,CASKSQAATGELFF
-,-,TRBJ1-4,TRBV28,TGTGCCAGCAGTTTAACCGTTCGGAATGAAAAACTGTTTTTT,CASSLTVRNEKLFF
-,-,TRBJ2-1,TRBV29-1,TGCAGCGTAGAGTCCCCTAGCTCCTACAATGAGCAGTTCTTC,CSVESPSSYNEQFF
-,-,TRBJ2-4,TRBV28,TGTGCCAGCAGCTCGCAGGGTGGCATTCAGTACTTC,CASSSQGGIQYF
-,-,TRBJ2-2,TRBV28,TGTGCCAGCAGTTTATCCGCAGGGCCGACCGGGGAGCTGTTTTTT,CASSLSAGPTGELFF
few,-,TRBJ2-7,TRBV15,TGTGCCACCAGCAGAGAGGGGCAGTACGAGCAGTACTTC,CATSREGQYEQYF
-,-,TRBJ2-1,TRBV7-2,TGTGCCAGCAGTCGAGAGAGGGGCTCCTACAATGAGCAGTTCTTC,CASSRERGSYNEQFF
-,TRBD2,TRBJ2-3,TRBV4-3,TGCGCCAGCAGCCAAGTAATAGCGGGAGGTCCAGATACGCAGTATTTT,CASSQVIAGGPDTQYF
-,TRBD2,TRBJ2-2,TRBV14,TGTGCCAGCAGCCGTAGCGGGAGGGCAACCGGGGAGCTGTTTTTT,CASSRSGRATGELFF
-,-,TRBJ2-5,TRBV28,TGTGCCAGCAGTTTAGGTGAGACCCAGTACTTC,CASSLGETQYF
-,-,TRBJ1-1,TRBV29-1,TGCAGCGTTGTAAGGTCCTTCAACACTGAAGCTTTCTTT,CSVVRSFNTEAFF
few,-,TRBJ2-1,TRBV7-2,TGTGCCAGCAGCTTAGGTAGCGCGGCCTACAATGAGCAGTTCTTC,CASSLGSAAYNEQFF
-,TRBD1,TRBJ1-2,TRBV6-5,TGTGCCAGCAGTTCCGGGACAGGGAAAGGCTACACCTTC,CASSSGTGKGYTF
-,-,TRBJ2-5,TRBV5-6,TGTGCCAGCAGCTTGGCCGGCAGGGGATGGTCGGAGACCCAGTACTTC,CASSLAGRGWSETQYF
-,-,TRBJ2-5,TRBV11-3,TGTGCCAGCAGCTTAGGGCGGGGAAGTTACCAAGAGACCCAGTACTTC,CASSLGRGSYQETQYF
-,TRBD2,TRBJ2-7,TRBV2,TGTGCCAGCAGTCGGGGGGGGAACAGCGCCCGGAGGATGGCCGAGCAGTACTTC,CASSRGGNSARRMAEQYF
-,-,TRBJ1-4,TRBV2,TGTGCCAGCAGTGACTACAGGACAGAGCGCGGTGAAAAACTGTTTTTT,CASSDYRTERGEKLFF
-,-,TRBJ1-5,TRBV19,TGTGCCAGTAGTCGCCGGGACGGAAATCAGCCCCAGCATTTT,CASSRRDGNQPQHF
-,-,TRBJ2-7,TRBV6-1,TGTGCCAGCAGTGAAATCGCGGATTCCTACGAGCAGTACTTC,CASSEIADSYEQYF
-,TRBD1,TRBJ1-5,TRBV2,TGTGCCAGCAGTGATATAGGACAGGGATATAGCAATCAGCCCCAGCATTTT,CASSDIGQGYSNQPQHF
-,-,TRBJ2-1,TRBV7-6,TGTGCCAGCAGCTTAGTAATCCTGGACCCCGATCGTGACAATGAGCAGTTCTTC,CASSLVILDPDRDNEQFF
-,TRBD1,TRBJ1-5,TRBV5-1,TGCGCCAGCAGCCTCGGACAGGGCGAGAATCGGCCCCAGCATTTT,CASSLGQGENRPQHF
few,TRBD1,TRBJ2-5,TRBV29-1,TGCAGCGTGGGGACAGGGGTACGGGAGACCCAGTACTTC,CSVGTGVRETQYF
-,-,TRBJ1-2,TRBV7-2,TGTGCCAGCAGCCATGGCCAGGGTTCTGGCTACACCTTC,CASSHGQGSGYTF
few,-,TRBJ2-7,TRBV7-2,TGTGCCAGCAGCTCGATCGGCCGTTACGAGCAGTACTTC,CASSSIGRYEQYF
-,-,TRBJ1-6,TRBV9,TGTGCCAGCAGCGGGACAGTGGGAAATTCACCCCTCCACTTT,CASSGTVGNSPLHF
once,-,TRBJ2-2,TRBV5-1,TGCGCCAGCAGCTTGGTGGCCGGAAGTACCGGGGAGCTGTTTTTT,CASSLVAGSTGELFF
-,TRBD1,TRBJ2-5,TRBV7-9,TGTGCCAGCAGCTTAGGGCTAGCGGACAGGGGGGAGACCCAGTACTTC,CASSLGLADRGETQYF
-,-,TRBJ1-2,TRBV7-9,TGTGCCAGCAGCGCAGAGAGGGTAGGCTACACCTTC,CASSAERVGYTF
-,-,TRBJ1-5,TRBV21-1,TGTGCCAGCAGCAGTCAGGGCGACAATCAGCCCCAGCATTTT,CASSSQGDNQPQHF
-,TRBD1,TRBJ2-7,TRBV15,TGTGCCACCAGCAGAGAGGGACAGGGCTACGAGCAGTACTTC,CATSREGQGYEQYF
-,-,TRBJ1-5,TRBV19,TGTGCCAGTAGTACCTACAGGGACAATCAGCCCCAGCATTTT,CASSTYRDNQPQHF
-,-,TRBJ1-2,TRBV7-8,TGTGCCAGCAGCTCCCGTGGACACGCTGACCTCTATGGCTACACCTTC,CASSSRGHADLYGYTF
-,TRBD1,TRBJ2-1,TRBV12-5,TGTGCTAGTGGTGATAACAGGGGGCCCAATGAGCAGTTCTTC,CASGDNRGPNEQFF
-,TRBD2,TRBJ2-2,TRBV4-1,TGCGCCAGCAGCCAACTGACTAGCGGGAGAAACACCGGGGAGCTGTTTTTT,CASSQLTSGRNTGELFF
once,-,TRBJ2-3,TRBV28,TGTGCCAGCAGTTTACCGGGGGCCGGGGTAGCATCAGATACGCAGTATTTT,CASSLPGAGVASDTQYF
-,-,TRBJ2-1,TRBV21-1,TGTGCCAGCAGCAAATGTCTTGGGGCTAGCGGGAGGGCCGTAAATGAGCAGTTCTTC,CASSKCLGASGRAVNEQFF
-,-,TRBJ1-2,TRBV5-4,TGTGCCAGCAGCTTTAGGGGAGGCTATGGCTACACCTTC,CASSFRGGYGYTF
few,-,TRBJ1-4,TRBV28,TGTGCCAGCAGTTTCGCAGGTCCTCCAACTAATGAAAAACTGTTTTTT,CASSFAGPPTNEKLFF
-,-,TRBJ2-1,TRBV5-8,TGTGCCAGCAGCTTGGTTTTCTCGGGATCCAATGAGCAGTTCTTC,CASSLVFSGSNEQFF
-,-,TRBJ1-5,TRBV28,TGTGCCAGCAGTTGGCTAACGGATCAGCCCCAGCATTTT,CASSWLTDQPQHF
-,TRBD1,TRBJ2-7,TRBV16,TGTGCCAGCAGCCAATTCGACAGGGTCTACGAGCAGTACTTC,CASSQFDRVYEQYF
-,TRBD1,TRBJ1-1,TRBV5-1,TGCGCCAGCAGCTGGGACAGTTTGAACACTGAAGCTTTCTTT,CASSWDSLNTEAFF
-,TRBD2,TRBJ2-2,TRBV10-3,TGTGCCATCAGCGGCGGGGAGGGGAACACCGGGGAGCTGTTTTTT,CAISGGEGNTGELFF
few,TRBD1,TRBJ1-2,TRBV18,TGTGCCAGCTCCCTGACAGGGGACTATGGCTACACCTTC,CASSLTGDYGYTF
-,-,TRBJ2-5,TRBV6-5,TGTGCCAGCAGTTACTATCAGGGAGGTGAGACCCAGTACTTC,CASSYYQGGETQYF
-,-,TRBJ2-1,TRBV6-5,TGTGCCAGCTCCCTACGGGCCACCCCCTACAATGAGCAGTTCTTC,CASSLRATPYNEQFF
-,TRBD1,TRBJ1-2,TRBV15,TGTGCCACCAGCCCGGACAGGGTCTATGGCTACACCTTC,CATSPDRVYGYTF